The 8 T cell receptor beta chains below were found in one sample sequenced in a study of Ad26.COV2.S vaccination and SARS-CoV-2 variants. Libraries were prepared by immunoSEQ multiplex PCR; TCRdb keeps only in-frame clonotypes and omits some of them. The table records 300,000 to 400,000 clones, 90% of them present only once. Treatment given: roughly 18 received Ad26.COV2.S at low or high dose, single or two shots; several received placebo; per-sample allocation not given. Samples analyzed were those drawn on day 63 after the first vaccine or placebo injection. The starting material was peripheral blood, obtained in a trial of Ad26.COV2.S vaccine versus placebo. The origin of the receptors is a person between 18 and 60 years old who received the Ad26.COV2.S COVID-19 vaccine or a placebo.

The CDR3 DNA is TGTGCCGCAGGGGGGGTAGGGTCCTACGAGCAGTACTTC. Amino acids: CAAGGVGSYEQYF. The chain uses TRBV10-3 and TRBJ2-7; D might be TRBD1 or TRBD2, each matching 7 bases. Germline V gives CDR1 ENHRY, CDR2 SYGVKD. The CDR3 length is 13 residues. V was cut by 11 bases and J by 1 base, with 15 bases left in between.

The chain uses TRBV4-3 and TRBJ1-2; D is uncertain. Trimming left V 0 bases short and J 3 bases short, with 5 bases between. The CDR3 covers 13 residues. Germline CDR1 is LGHNA and CDR2 is YSLEER. The CDR3 here is CASSQDTDYGYTF. CDR3 coding DNA: TGCGCCAGCAGCCAAGATACGGACTATGGCTACACCTTC.

This clone was observed a single time. This chain connects TRBV6-2 or TRBV6-3 to TRBJ1-2; D is uncertain. Trimming shortened V by 6 bases and J by 8 bases, and 13 bases separated the two germline ends. Germline V gene lookup returns CDR1 MNHEY and CDR2 SVGEGT. This CDR3 contains 12 residues. CDR3 amino acids: CASSQRPGGYTF. Here the CDR3 DNA reads TGTGCCAGCAGCCAACGGCCAGGCGGCTACACCTTC.

V usage is TRBV16 and J usage is TRBJ1-5; the D gene is possibly TRBD1 (5 bases). V was pared by 8 bases and J by 0 bases, with 14 bases between. Germline CDR1 KGHSY, CDR2 FQNENV. The CDR3 runs 15 residues. The CDR3 region has the DNA TGTGCCAGCGGGCCTAGGGGTTATAGCAATCAGCCCCAGCATTTT. It encodes CASGPRGYSNQPQHF.

This sequence joins TRBV5-6 and TRBJ2-5, with 9 nucleotides matching TRBD1. V lost 2 bases to trimming and J lost 9 bases; unmatched junction nucleotides: 5. Germline CDR1 SGHDT, CDR2 YYEEEE. CDR3 length equals 13 residues. The CDR3 DNA reads TGTGCCAGCAGCTTAGACAGGGGGATAGCCCAGTACTTC. Protein sequence: CASSLDRGIAQYF.

This chain joins TRBV4-3 and TRBJ1-5; D unclear. Trimming pared 0 bases from V and 6 bases from J, leaving 6 bases between. From germline, CDR1 is LGHNA and CDR2 YSLEER. The CDR3 has 13 amino acids. The CDR3: CASSQEEGQPQHF. Here the CDR3 DNA reads TGCGCCAGCAGCCAAGAGGAGGGTCAGCCCCAGCATTTT.

The rearrangement links TRBV6-2 or TRBV6-3 to TRBJ2-7, with TRBD1 matching 9 bases. Losses at the gene ends were 5 bases for V and 1 base for J; bases not matched to a gene: 9. The CDR3 has 16 residues. Looked up from germline, CDR1 is MNHEY and CDR2 is SVGEGT. The CDR3 DNA reads as TGTGCCAGCAGTGACCCAGGGACAGGGCGATCCTACGAGCAGTACGTC. Translated, it gives CASSDPGTGRSYEQYV.

V gene TRBV7-9 combines with J gene TRBJ1-5; no reliable D call. Trimming took 0 bases from V and 4 from J, leaving 7 bases between them. Germline V lookup: CDR1 SEHNR, CDR2 FQNEAQ (reference sequence). This CDR3 has 14 amino acids. CDR3 coding DNA: TGTGCCAGCAGCTTAGCGCACGGTAATCAGCCCCAGCATTTT. Translated, it gives CASSLAHGNQPQHF. Using reference TRBV7-9 and TRBJ1-5 for the parts outside the CDR3, the full variable domain is DTGVSQNPRHKITKRGQNVTFRCDPISEHNRLYWYRQTLGQGPEFLTYFQNEAQLEKSRLLSDRFSAERPKGSFSTLEIQRTEQGDSAMYLCASSLAHGNQPQHFGDGTRLSIL.